This TCR beta chain was recovered during a study of T-cell memory formation after mild COVID-19. General study points: Some responding clones appeared in pre-infection memory, suggesting cross-reactive memory joined. From day 15 to 85, contracting clones were balanced between CD4 and CD8, whereas later expanders leaned toward CD4+.

The CDR3 covers 13 residues. V lost 5 bases and J lost 6, with 13 bases in between. Libraries for TCRalpha and TCRbeta carried sample barcodes and unique molecular identifiers via 5'RACE. TCRdb reprocessed the 5' RACE reads via MiXCR and lists one record per CDR3 protein. The sample holds around 370,000 distinct CDR3 sequences; 21% are singletons and the top ten take about an eighth. This clonotype has only a few counts. Its antigen remains unidentified. Material for sequencing was PBMCs or a T cell subset sorted from them (not recorded which). The TCR was taken from an adult woman who had mild COVID-19 (a few samples of this study predate the infection). Cell type and time point are not known. The genes are TRBV12-3 or TRBV12-4 and TRBJ1-2; a possible D gene is TRBD1 (5 bases). CDR3 nucleotide sequence: TGTGCCAGCAGTCCAGGGACGTGGGATGGCTACACCTTC. This encodes CASSPGTWDGYTF.